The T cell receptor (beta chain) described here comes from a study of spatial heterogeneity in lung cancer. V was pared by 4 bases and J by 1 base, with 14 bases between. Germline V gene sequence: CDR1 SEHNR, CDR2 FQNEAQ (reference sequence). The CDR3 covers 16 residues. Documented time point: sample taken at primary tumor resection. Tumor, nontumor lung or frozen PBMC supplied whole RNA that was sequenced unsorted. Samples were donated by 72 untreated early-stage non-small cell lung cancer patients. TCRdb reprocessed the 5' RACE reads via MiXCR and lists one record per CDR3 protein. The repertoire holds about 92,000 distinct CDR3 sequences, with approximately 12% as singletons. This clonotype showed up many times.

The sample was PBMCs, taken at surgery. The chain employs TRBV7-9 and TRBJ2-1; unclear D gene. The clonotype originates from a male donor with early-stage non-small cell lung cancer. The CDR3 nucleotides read TGTGCCAGCAGCTCGGATAATACAGTTTCCTACAATGAGCAGTTCTTC. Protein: CASSSDNTVSYNEQFF.